The entry below describes one T cell receptor (beta chain). TCRdb's table, derived via immunoSEQ multiplex PCR, lists solely in-frame clones and lacks some. The sample contains tens of thousands of clones, approximately 91% of which appear only once. The data derive from a study of T cell changes during pregnancy in multiple sclerosis. The CDR3 is made up of 14 amino acids. Trimming removed 6 bases from V and 2 bases from J; junction bases left unmatched: 4. Germline V lookup: CDR1 LNHDA, CDR2 SQIVND (reference sequence). The source was peripheral blood, collected in the third trimester of pregnancy. The receptor was derived from a female donor with multiple sclerosis, enrolled in a pregnancy study. The chain joins TRBV19 to TRBJ2-3, with TRBD2 identical over 8 bases. The CDR3 reads CASSKTSATDTQYF. The CDR3 nucleotides are TGTGCCAGTAGCAAGACTAGCGCCACAGATACGCAGTATTTT.